These 21 T cell receptor beta chains originate from one sample sequenced in a study of beta chain features in type 1 diabetes. General study results and limits: TCRB CDR3s from Type 1 diabetes patients were moderately but significantly shorter in all four CD4+ subsets.

TCRB transcripts that were expressed got sequenced, as all of the isolated RNA had been reverse transcribed. Clones were sequenced by immunoSEQ multiplex PCR, and TCRdb holds only the in-frame ones, with some missing. The table has about 170,000 clones, approximately 8.1% seen once; the top ten hold 0.5% to 0.55%. The antigens these receptors bind are not known. The sample taken for sequencing was central memory CD4+ T cells from blood. Receptor source: a man between 18 and 29 years old with type 1 diabetes.

The V call is TRBV7-9, the J call TRBJ1-5; tentatively, D is TRBD1 (6 bases). Deletions cut 5 bases from V and 4 bases from J, with 9 bases between. CDR3 size: 13 residues. Germline V CDR1 and CDR2: SEHNR, FQNEAQ (reference sequence). CDR3 amino acids: CASSTQGNQPQHF. CDR3 nucleotide sequence: TGTGCCAGCAGCACGCAGGGGAATCAGCCCCAGCATTTT.

CDR3: CASSTTPGAREKLFF. The CDR3 nucleotides are TGTGCCAGCAGCACAACACCAGGGGCGAGGGAAAAACTGTTTTTT. The chain combines TRBV7-2 with TRBJ1-4; D possibly corresponds to TRBD1 (6 bases). The CDR3 consists of 15 residues. The V gene's germline CDR1 is SGHTA and CDR2 FQGNSA. Trimming stripped 5 bases from V and 8 bases from J, with 18 bases between. The full variable domain, with the rest looked up from reference TRBV7-2 and TRBJ1-4, is GAGVSQSPSNKVTEKGKDVELRCDPISGHTALYWYRQSLGQGLEFLIYFQGNSAPDKSGLPSDRFSAERTGGSVSTLTIQRTQQEDSAVYLCASSTTPGAREKLFFGSGTQLSVL.

V gene TRBV30 combines with J gene TRBJ2-7; D not resolved. The V gene lost 0 bases and the J gene lost 2 bases, with 11 bases spanning the gap. CDR1 GTSNPN and CDR2 SVGIG come from the germline V gene (reference sequence). This CDR3 is built from 14 residues. DNA of the CDR3: TGTGCCTGGAGTGTAATGGGCAGGACCTACGAGCAGTACTTC. Residues: CAWSVMGRTYEQYF.

This chain uses TRBV15 with TRBJ2-7; maybe TRBD2 (7 bases). CDR1 is LNHNV, CDR2 YYDKDF, per germline (reference sequence). The CDR3 length is 14 residues. The V end was cut by 4 bases, the J end by 0 bases, with 10 bases between. The CDR3, as DNA: TGTGCCACCAGCATGGGGGGGGCCTCCTACGAGCAGTACTTC. This translates into CATSMGGASYEQYF.

The chain recombines TRBV5-4 with TRBJ2-3, with 7 bases fitting TRBD2. After removal of 3 bases from V and 3 bases from J, the junction contained 16 bases not matched to a gene. Germline V gene lookup returns CDR1 SGHNT and CDR2 YYREEE (reference sequence). This CDR3 region has 18 residues. CDR3 sequence: CASSSIRGSMLLTDTQYF. DNA for the CDR3: TGTGCCAGCAGCTCTATACGCGGGAGTATGTTGTTGACAGATACGCAGTATTTT.

The V gene is TRBV30, the J gene TRBJ1-1; 8 bases map to TRBD1. The CDR3 is made up of 15 amino acids. V was pared by 1 base and J by 2 bases, with 6 bases of the junction left unmatched. Germline-derived CDR1 and CDR2 are GTSNPN and SVGIG (reference sequence). The CDR3 region has the DNA TGTGCCTGGAGTGCTTTTGGACAGGGAAACACTGAAGCTTTCTTT. This translates into CAWSAFGQGNTEAFF.

The chain combines TRBV27 with TRBJ1-6, with 8 nucleotides matching TRBD1. This CDR3 has 14 residues. Trimming removed 4 bases from V and 8 bases from J; junction bases left unmatched: 4. The V gene's germline CDR1 is MNHEY and CDR2 SMNVEV (reference sequence). The DNA for the CDR3 is TGTGCCAGCAGTTACGGACAGGGCGATTCACCCCTCCACTTT. Protein sequence: CASSYGQGDSPLHF.

This chain links TRBV18 with TRBJ2-7; D may be TRBD2 (5 bases). The V gene lost 0 bases and the J gene lost 4 bases, with 10 bases spanning the gap. Germline lookup yields CDR1 KGHSH and CDR2 LQKENI. The CDR3 has 14 amino acids. CDR3 DNA sequence: TGTGCCAGCTCACCACCGGGGAGTTCGTACGAGCAGTACTTC. Amino acids: CASSPPGSSYEQYF. The entire variable domain, with the rest obtained from reference TRBV18 and TRBJ2-7, is as follows: NAGVMQNPRHLVRRRGQEARLRCSPMKGHSHVYWYRQLPEEGLKFMVYLQKENIIDESGMPKERFSAEFPKEGPSILRIQQVVRGDSAAYFCASSPPGSSYEQYFGPGTRLTVT.

V gene TRBV19 combines with J gene TRBJ2-1; 7 nucleotides agree with TRBD2. The CDR3 runs to 16 residues. Germline values: CDR1 LNHDA, CDR2 SQIVND (reference sequence). Germline trimming cut 5 bases from V and 0 bases from J; bases unmatched to any gene: 7. The CDR3 DNA follows: TGTGCCAGTAGTCTAAGCGGGATAAGCTCCTACAATGAGCAGTTCTTC. Its protein product is CASSLSGISSYNEQFF.

The gene calls are TRBV29-1 and TRBJ2-1; D is perhaps TRBD2 (5 bases). The V gene lost 4 bases and the J gene lost 10 bases, with 17 bases spanning the gap. The CDR3 totals 13 residues. Germline lookup yields CDR1 SQVTM and CDR2 ANQGSEA. The CDR3 loop reads CSVARTQRGEQFF. The CDR3 coding sequence is TGCAGCGTTGCTAGAACTCAAAGAGGGGAGCAGTTCTTC.

In this sample, this clone turned up many times. The J gene is TRBJ2-1, the V gene TRBV5-6; D is undetermined. With 2 bases removed from V and 5 bases from J, the gap between germline ends came to 2 bases. Germline V lookup: CDR1 SGHDT, CDR2 YYEEEE. This CDR3 is 11 amino acids long. The CDR3 protein is CASSFNNEQFF. The DNA for the CDR3 is TGTGCCAGCAGCTTTAACAATGAGCAGTTCTTC.

The table lists this clone with a few counts. The chain is built from TRBV18 and TRBJ1-2, with 9 positions matching TRBD1. There are 14 residues in the CDR3. CDR1 and CDR2 from the germline V gene are KGHSH and LQKENI. V shed 3 bases and J 3 bases; nucleotides not matched to a gene: 2. The CDR3 here is CASSPGQGYYGYTF. As DNA, the CDR3 is TGTGCCAGCTCACCCGGACAGGGGTACTATGGCTACACCTTC.

This clone occurred a few times. This chain uses TRBV18 with TRBJ1-3, with D perhaps TRBD1 (5 bases). Trimming pared 0 bases from V and 7 bases from J, leaving 10 bases between. The CDR3 has 14 residues. Germline CDR1 is KGHSH and CDR2 is LQKENI. CDR3 coding DNA: TGTGCCAGCTCACCACCCGCGGAGGGGAACACCATATATTTT. Translated, it gives CASSPPAEGNTIYF.

CDR3 residues: CASRATGGFGELFF. DNA for the CDR3: TGTGCCAGCAGGGCGACAGGGGGGTTCGGGGAGCTGTTTTTT. This chain links TRBV2 with TRBJ2-2; TRBD1 aligns across 9 bases. Germline V gives CDR1 SNHLY, CDR2 FYNNEI. V was pared by 6 bases and J by 7 bases, with 6 bases of the junction left unmatched. The CDR3 is 14 amino acids.

In DNA, the CDR3 is TGCGCCAGCAGCCAGGAACAGGGTCGCAATCAGCCCCAGCATTTT. Translation: CASSQEQGRNQPQHF. The gene calls are TRBV4-1 and TRBJ1-5, with a weak D call TRBD1 (6 bases). Germline V gives CDR1 MGHRA, CDR2 YSYEKL. Trimming took 3 bases from V and 2 from J, leaving 11 bases between them. There are 15 residues in the CDR3.

This clone was picked up many times. The chain carries TRBV11-2 and TRBJ2-7; D not certain. From germline, CDR1 is SGHAT and CDR2 FQNNGV. Trimming stripped 5 bases from V and 3 bases from J, with 8 bases between. The CDR3 is 12 amino acids. CDR3 nucleotide sequence: TGTGCCAGCAGCCCGGTCGGCTACGAGCAGTACTTC. It encodes CASSPVGYEQYF.

The chain has TRBV9 and TRBJ2-5; a possible D gene is TRBD2 (6 bases). The germline CDR1 and CDR2 sequences are SGDLS and YYNGEE. CDR3 length: 14 amino acids. V lost 4 bases, J lost 4 bases, and 14 bases lay in between. This chain's CDR3 is CASSNVVGGETQYF. In nucleotides, the CDR3 is TGTGCCAGCAGCAACGTAGTGGGGGGAGAGACCCAGTACTTC.

Many counts were recorded for this clone. The CDR3 protein is CARSIGGGEQYF. The CDR3 DNA is TGTGCCCGGTCCATTGGTGGAGGGGAGCAGTACTTC. V gene TRBV30 combines with J gene TRBJ2-7; D is possibly TRBD2 (6 bases). V lost 8 bases and J lost 7, with 18 bases in between. The CDR3 spans 12 residues. CDR1 and CDR2 (germline): GTSNPN, SVGIG (reference sequence). Looking up the rest from reference TRBV30 and TRBJ2-7 gives the full variable domain: SQTIHQWPATLVQPVGSPLSLECTVEGTSNPNLYWYRQAAGRGLQLLFYSVGIGQISSEVPQNLSASRPQDRQFILSSKKLLLSDSGFYLCARSIGGGEQYFGPGTRLTVT.

This clone has just a few counts. V usage is TRBV15 and J usage is TRBJ2-1; TRBD2 matches at 12 bases. Germline V CDR1 and CDR2: LNHNV, YYDKDF (reference sequence). V shed 0 bases, J shed 10 bases, and the junction held 10 bases outside the gene matches. CDR3 size: 17 residues. The CDR3 region has the DNA TGTGCCACCAGCAGAGATCCCCTAGCGGGAGGGCCGAGGGAGCAGTTCTTC. Residues: CATSRDPLAGGPREQFF.

The sample holds a few counts of this clone. The rearrangement joins TRBV25-1 to TRBJ1-5; D unresolved. V lost 3 bases, J lost 1 base, and 7 bases lay in between. Germline lookup yields CDR1 MGHDK and CDR2 SYGVNS. The CDR3 length is 14 residues. The CDR3 loop reads CASSERVSNQPQHF. CDR3 coding DNA: TGTGCCAGCAGTGAGAGGGTAAGCAATCAGCCCCAGCATTTT.

The genes are TRBV5-6 and TRBJ1-1, with 9 nucleotides matching TRBD1. From germline, CDR1 is SGHDT and CDR2 YYEEEE. This CDR3 is built from 14 residues. V gave up 1 base and J gave up 4 bases; unmatched junction bases: 2. CDR3 sequence reads: CASSLRTGVTEAFF. CDR3 bases: TGTGCCAGCAGCTTGAGGACAGGGGTCACTGAAGCTTTCTTT.